Below, 19 T cell receptor beta chains from the same sample are listed, as sequenced in a study of T cells in Graves' hyperthyroidism and ophthalmopathy. Amplified regions were TCR beta CDR3 sequences from RNA transcripts. The study used the HTBI primer set for a first-round RT-PCR of the TCR CDR3. A single record per CDR3 protein comes from TCRdb applying MiXCR to the multiplex PCR reads. Of about 320,000 distinct CDR3 sequences in the sample, 16% were seen once. Sequencing was done on a sample of blood. These receptors all stem from a man aged 30 to 39 with Graves' hyperthyroidism.

The V gene is TRBV10-2, the J gene TRBJ2-7; weak D call: TRBD2 (5 bases). The germline gives CDR1 WSHSY, CDR2 SAAADI. V lost 2 bases to trimming and J lost 2 bases, with 10 bases between them. This CDR3 spans 14 amino acids. The CDR3 is CASSEDYPTYEQYF. The CDR3 DNA sequence: TGCGCCAGCAGTGAGGACTATCCTACCTACGAGCAGTACTTC.

This clonotype was observed many times. The gene calls are TRBV12-3 or TRBV12-4 and TRBJ2-1, with D perhaps assigned TRBD1 or TRBD2 (5 bases each). V lost 3 bases and J 2 bases, leaving 11 bases between the germline ends. The CDR3 contains 15 residues. This CDR3 reads CASSFGGLAYNEQFF. DNA of the CDR3: TGTGCCAGCAGTTTTGGGGGTTTAGCCTACAATGAGCAGTTCTTC.

To note about this clonotype: A much bigger clone sits one base away, suggesting this may be a read error. The V and J genes are TRBV24-1 and TRBJ2-1, with unresolved D. The CDR3 contains 11 residues. Germline V gives CDR1 KGHDR, CDR2 SFDVKD. This chain's CDR3 is CATVGYTEQFF. The CDR3 region has the DNA TGTGCCACGGTGGGATACACTGAGCAGTTCTTC.

The J gene is TRBJ2-3, the V gene TRBV6-1; tentatively, D is TRBD2 (7 bases). V lost 11 bases and J 0 bases, leaving 18 bases between the germline ends. The germline V gene has CDR1 MNHNS and CDR2 SASEGT. There are 15 residues in the CDR3. CDR3 in amino acids: CAFGGRITSTDTQYF. The CDR3 DNA sequence: TGTGCCTTCGGGGGGCGGATCACTAGCACAGATACGCAGTATTTT.

The V call is TRBV5-1, the J call TRBJ1-4; unclear D gene. The length of the CDR3 is 16 residues. V dropped 0 bases and J dropped 4 bases, with 13 bases sitting between them. Per germline, CDR1 SGHRS and CDR2 YFSETQ. CDR3 loop: CASSLDVRQSNEKLFF. The CDR3 coding sequence is TGCGCCAGCAGCTTGGACGTCCGGCAGAGTAATGAAAAACTGTTTTTT.

On this clonotype itself: This could be a read error, since a much larger clone is one nucleotide away. The J gene is TRBJ2-1, the V gene TRBV12-3 or TRBV12-4, with D perhaps TRBD2 (6 bases). This CDR3 comprises 13 residues. Trimming left V 4 bases short and J 8 bases short, with 12 bases between. CDR3 coding DNA: TGTGCCAGCAGTTCTAGGCGGGGCTATGAGCAGTTCTTC. Translation gives CASSSRRGYEQFF.

The CDR3 is CASTPPRGRERPGATNEKLFF. In DNA, the CDR3 is TGTGCCAGCACCCCCCCGCGGGGCAGGGAAAGGCCGGGAGCAACTAATGAAAAACTGTTTTTT. This chain uses TRBV6-2 or TRBV6-3 with TRBJ1-4, with a tentative D call TRBD1 (5 bases). The V end lost 7 bases, the J end lost 0 bases, and 30 bases lay between the germline ends. The length of the CDR3 is 21 residues. CDR1 is MNHEY and CDR2 is SVGEGT in the germline V gene.

The table lists this clonotype with a few counts. The chain is built from TRBV29-1 and TRBJ2-7; 8 bases are shared with TRBD1. This CDR3 is built from 13 residues. Per the germline V gene, CDR1 is SQVTM and CDR2 is ANQGSEA. V trimming: 2 bases; J trimming: 4 bases; junction bases outside the gene matches: 4. The CDR3 sequence: CSVEIQGAYEQYF. Written as DNA, the CDR3 is TGCAGCGTTGAAATCCAGGGGGCGTACGAGCAGTACTTC.

The sample holds many counts of this clonotype. V usage is TRBV7-2 and J usage is TRBJ2-1; perhaps D is TRBD1 or TRBD2 (5 bases each). Deletions cut 5 bases from V and 8 bases from J, with 19 bases between. The germline gives CDR1 SGHTA, CDR2 FQGNSA. The CDR3 has 15 residues. The CDR3 reads CASSPPGPQGDEQFF. Here the CDR3 DNA reads TGTGCCAGCAGCCCACCGGGACCCCAAGGCGATGAGCAGTTCTTC.

This clonotype was seen ten or more times. The CDR3 sequence: CASGSSHGGGKNIQYF. CDR3 in DNA: TGTGCCAGCGGGAGTTCACATGGAGGGGGCAAAAACATTCAGTACTTC. The gene calls are TRBV28 and TRBJ2-4; D may correspond to TRBD1 or TRBD2 (6 bases each). Trimming shortened V by 8 bases and J by 3 bases, and 20 bases separated the two germline ends. The germline gives CDR1 MDHEN, CDR2 SYDVKM. The CDR3 is 16 residues long.

This clonotype has a handful of counts. The chain carries TRBV12-3 or TRBV12-4 and TRBJ2-1, with TRBD2 matching 11 bases. The CDR3 has 15 amino acids. The junction had 5 bases not matched to a gene; V was cut back by 5 bases and J by 5 bases. This CDR3 is CASSATSGNHNEQFF. Written as DNA, the CDR3 is TGTGCCAGCAGTGCGACTAGCGGGAACCACAATGAGCAGTTCTTC.

This rearrangement joins TRBV3-1 to TRBJ2-7; perhaps D is TRBD1 or TRBD2 (5 bases each). The CDR3 is 13 residues long. CDR1 is LGHDT, CDR2 YNNKEL, per germline (reference sequence). The ends were cut back, 5 bases at V and 5 bases at J, with 13 bases in the middle. The CDR3 DNA sequence: TGTGCCAGCAGCAGGGGCAGGGACCACGAGCAGTACTTC. Amino acid sequence: CASSRGRDHEQYF.

About this clonotype: A much larger clone differs from this one at a single base, so this may be a read error. The chain employs TRBV27 and TRBJ2-7; TRBD2 agrees at 8 bases. The CDR3 has 15 amino acids. Germline-derived CDR1 and CDR2 are MNHEY and SMNVEV (reference sequence). J was trimmed by 4 bases and V by 0 bases; bases with no gene match: 5. The CDR3 DNA reads as TGTGCCAGCAGTTTATCAAGCGGGAGCGCATACGAGCAGTACTTC. Translation: CASSLSSGSAYEQYF.

This clonotype showed up just a few times. V is TRBV11-2 and J is TRBJ2-4, with a weak D call TRBD1 (5 bases). Germline V gives CDR1 SGHAT, CDR2 FQNNGV. Trimming shortened V by 6 bases and J by 3 bases, and 18 bases separated the two germline ends. The CDR3 covers 16 residues. The CDR3 sequence: CASRHPARVGKNIQYF. CDR3 nucleotides: TGTGCCAGCAGGCACCCAGCCAGGGTCGGCAAAAACATTCAGTACTTC.

This clonotype has ten or more counts. The gene calls are TRBV7-8 and TRBJ2-2; the D call may be TRBD1 or TRBD2 (5 bases each). Germline V gene sequence: CDR1 SGHVS, CDR2 FQNEAQ. With 2 bases removed from V and 4 bases from J, the gap between germline ends came to 8 bases. The CDR3 runs 14 residues. This CDR3 reads CASSLIGATGELFF. CDR3 coding DNA: TGTGCCAGCAGCTTAATCGGGGCCACCGGGGAGCTGTTTTTT.

The gene calls are TRBV9 and TRBJ2-7; D perhaps matches TRBD2 (6 bases). V lost 0 bases to trimming and J lost 7 bases, with 29 bases between them. CDR3 length equals 19 residues. Germline-derived CDR1 and CDR2 are SGDLS and YYNGEE. The CDR3 coding sequence is TGTGCCAGCAGCGTAGCCAGCGGGCCCCTCGATGGCTCGCTTGTTGAGCAGTACTTC. Amino acid sequence: CASSVASGPLDGSLVEQYF.

This clonotype turned up a few times. Relative to the germline gene, one junction end is altered; a read error may explain this. The chain is built from TRBV5-1 and TRBJ2-7; a possible D gene is TRBD2 (7 bases). This CDR3 spans 16 amino acids. Germline lookup yields CDR1 SGHRS and CDR2 YFSETQ. The CDR3 loop reads CASSLDSMGGAYGQYF. The CDR3 DNA reads as TGCGCCAGCAGCTTGGATTCCATGGGGGGGGCGTACGGGCAGTACTTC.

This chain connects TRBV9 to TRBJ2-1; 7 positions match TRBD2. CDR1 SGDLS and CDR2 YYNGEE come from the germline V gene. The V and J ends lost 0 bases and 3 bases, in that order; junction bases with no gene match: 9. The CDR3 covers 17 residues. The CDR3: CASSVGRAGVGYNEQFF. The CDR3 DNA reads TGTGCCAGCAGCGTAGGGCGGGCGGGAGTAGGCTACAATGAGCAGTTCTTC.

At least ten counts were recorded for this clonotype. The CDR3 region has the DNA TGTGCCAGCAGCCAAGGCCTAGCGGGATACAATGAGCAGTTCTTC. It yields the protein CASSQGLAGYNEQFF. The chain joins TRBV3-1 to TRBJ2-1, with 9 bases identical to TRBD2. CDR1 and CDR2 from the germline V gene are LGHDT and YNNKEL (reference sequence). The CDR3 covers 15 residues. Trimming cost V 1 base and J 4 bases; bases outside gene matches: 2.